These 14 T cell receptor beta chains were all obtained from the same sample, sequenced in a study of read filtering for tumor transcriptome and immune sequencing. This library used 300 to 500 ng RNA and molecular barcoded adaptors spanning alpha/delta and beta/gamma chains. TCRdb called the reads again in MiXCR, with one record for every CDR3 protein. This table holds tens of thousands of distinct CDR3 sequences, around a fifth found once. The sequenced material came from a population of CD138-negative cells sorted from bone marrow. All receptors come from a donor at least 40 years old with multiple myeloma.

This clonotype was recorded a few times. The CDR3 DNA sequence: TGTGCCAGCAGACGGACTAGCGGGGGGTTTGGCCAGTACTTC. Protein: CASRRTSGGFGQYF. The chain employs TRBV6-2 or TRBV6-3 and TRBJ2-5; 14 bases map to TRBD2. Germline loops: CDR1 MNHEY, CDR2 SVGEGT. The length of the CDR3 is 14 residues. V trimming: 6 bases; J trimming: 10 bases; junction bases outside the gene matches: 7.

This clonotype was observed a single time. One base away lies a much larger clone, so this may be a sequencing read error. V usage is TRBV4-2 and J usage is TRBJ2-7, with D possibly being TRBD1 (6 bases). This CDR3 has 14 residues. The V gene's germline CDR1 is LGHNA and CDR2 YNFKEQ. Trimming took off 0 bases at V and 5 bases at J, with 11 bases between the two ends. The CDR3 protein is CASSQEVRGHEQYF. The CDR3 DNA sequence: TGTGCCAGCAGCCAAGAGGTCAGGGGTCACGAGCAGTACTTC.

This clonotype was observed at least ten times. The chain couples TRBV5-1 to TRBJ2-2; TRBD2 might be the D (6 bases). V was clipped by 6 bases and J by 3 bases, with 15 bases between them. The CDR3 is made up of 15 amino acids. Germline CDR1 SGHRS, CDR2 YFSETQ. The CDR3 loop reads CASTLRGRDTGELFF. The DNA for the CDR3 is TGCGCCAGCACCCTGCGGGGCAGAGACACCGGGGAGCTGTTTTTT.

The chain is built from TRBV5-1 and TRBJ2-5; 7 bases match TRBD2. The CDR3 length is 13 residues. The germline CDR1 and CDR2 sequences are SGHRS and YFSETQ. With 6 bases clipped from V and 4 bases from J, the junction kept 6 bases outside the gene matches. CDR3 bases: TGCGCCAGCAACGGGAGGCCCCGAGAGACCCAGTACTTC. This encodes CASNGRPRETQYF.

This clonotype came up a few times. The chain carries TRBV6-1 and TRBJ2-5, with TRBD2 matching over 8 bases. Germline V gene sequence: CDR1 MNHNS, CDR2 SASEGT. The CDR3 loop spans 13 amino acids. V dropped 8 bases and J dropped 3; count of bases not matched to a gene: 5. CDR3 region: CASREGLKETQYF. CDR3 nucleotides: TGTGCCAGCCGGGAGGGGCTTAAAGAGACCCAGTACTTC.

This clonotype was counted at least ten times. The chain has TRBV5-1 and TRBJ2-1; D is ambiguous. CDR1 is SGHRS and CDR2 is YFSETQ in the germline V gene. V was clipped by 1 base and J by 4 bases, with 6 bases between them. The CDR3 covers 13 residues. Here the CDR3 reads CASSLPPYNEQFF. The CDR3 bases are TGCGCCAGCAGCTTGCCGCCTTACAATGAGCAGTTCTTC.

This clonotype rates as large (0.1 to 1%). The rearrangement uses TRBV20-1 and TRBJ2-1; D gene ambiguous. With 0 bases removed from V and 0 bases from J, the gap between germline ends came to 9 bases. CDR3 length: 15 amino acids. Germline assignment: CDR1 DFQATT and CDR2 SNEGSKA (reference sequence). CDR3 residues: CSARERKYSYNEQFF. In DNA, the CDR3 is TGCAGTGCTAGAGAAAGGAAGTACTCCTACAATGAGCAGTTCTTC.

The chain employs TRBV29-1 and TRBJ1-1; D may be TRBD1 (5 bases). Germline CDR1 reads SQVTM; CDR2 reads ANQGSEA. Trimming cost V 1 base and J 0 bases, with 6 bases left between them. CDR3 length: 13 residues. CDR3 loop: CSVEGQMNTEAFF. The CDR3, as DNA: TGCAGCGTTGAAGGACAGATGAACACTGAAGCTTTCTTT.

To note about this clonotype: A clone one base away is much larger, so this may be a read error. This chain uses TRBV15 with TRBJ2-7; 8 bases match TRBD1. Germline V gene sequence: CDR1 LNHNV, CDR2 YYDKDF (reference sequence). The length of the CDR3 is 13 residues. This CDR3 is CATSRDRAYERYF. Written as DNA, the CDR3 is TGTGCCACCAGCAGGGACAGGGCCTACGAGCGGTACTTC.

In its sample, this clonotype was seen many times. The chain has TRBV7-9 and TRBJ2-1, with D uncertain. V gave up 0 bases and J gave up 13 bases, with 10 bases separating them. This CDR3 has 12 amino acids. CDR1 and CDR2 from the germline V gene are SEHNR and FQNEAQ (reference sequence). The CDR3 protein is CASSLAGQDQFF. CDR3 coding DNA: TGTGCCAGCAGCTTAGCGGGTCAGGACCAGTTCTTC.

The chain employs TRBV5-1 and TRBJ2-1; TRBD2 agrees at 12 bases. V lost 1 base to trimming and J lost 5 bases; unmatched junction nucleotides: 10. Germline values: CDR1 SGHRS, CDR2 YFSETQ. This CDR3 is built from 18 residues. CDR3 in amino acids: CASSLSPPTSGGDNEQFF. Written as DNA, the CDR3 is TGCGCCAGCAGCTTGTCCCCACCGACTAGCGGGGGTGACAATGAGCAGTTCTTC.

As regards this clonotype: This could be a read error, since a much larger clone is one nucleotide away. The chain couples TRBV3-1 to TRBJ2-1; the match to TRBD2 covers 8 bases. From germline, CDR1 is LGHDT and CDR2 YNNKEL (reference sequence). This CDR3 has 15 amino acids. The CDR3 nucleotides read TGTGCCAGCAGCCAAGGACTAGCGAGGTACAATGAGCAGCTCTTC. It encodes CASSQGLARYNEQLF.

This clonotype was counted many times. V and J are TRBV3-1 and TRBJ1-6; 7 nucleotides align to TRBD1. The germline gives CDR1 LGHDT, CDR2 YNNKEL (reference sequence). Trimming removed 4 bases from V and 7 bases from J; junction bases left unmatched: 16. This CDR3 spans 18 amino acids. The CDR3: CASSPDRTTGTENSPLHF. The CDR3 DNA reads as TGTGCCAGCAGCCCAGACCGAACGACCGGGACAGAAAATTCACCCCTCCACTTT.

This clonotype was recorded many times. The chain carries TRBV20-1 and TRBJ2-3; weak D call: TRBD1 (6 bases). The CDR3 has 16 amino acids. Trimming took 6 bases from V and 2 from J, leaving 21 bases between them. CDR1 and CDR2 (germline): DFQATT, SNEGSKA (reference sequence). The CDR3 coding sequence is TGCAGTGCCACCCAATCCAGGGGCGATTTCACAGATACGCAGTATTTT. Protein: CSATQSRGDFTDTQYF.